The clone carrying this T cell receptor beta chain was seen more than once but under ten times. Its antigen is undetermined. The template for TCR beta VDJ and CDR3 sequence profiling was genomic DNA. From the reads, TCRdb called clonotypes with MiXCR, one entry per CDR3 protein. The data contain around 200,000 distinct CDR3 sequences, under 55% of them singletons. For sequencing, patients were chosen who had shown expansion of CD8+CD57+ cells by flow cytometry. The cohort consisted entirely of patients having severe acquired aplastic anemia. The data stem from a study of CD8+CD57+ T cells in acquired aplastic anemia. Study in general: Sorted CD4+ and CD8+ cells gave an average of around 3 ug of DNA. General study points: Between the patient and control groups, CD8+ Simpson's diversity did not differ significantly.

Germline trimming cut 10 bases from V and 7 bases from J; bases unmatched to any gene: 4. CDR3 length: 13 amino acids. Germline CDR1 SNHLY, CDR2 FYNNEI. This TCR was recovered from a human donor with aplastic anemia. The sample comprised sorted CD4+, CD8+, or CD8+CD57+ T cells (not recorded which) from PBMCs. The chain carries TRBV2 and TRBJ1-6; TRBD1 aligns across 10 bases. The CDR3 loop reads CAIQDRGNSPLHF. The DNA of the CDR3 is TGTGCCATCCAGGACAGGGGGAATTCACCCCTCCACTTT.